This T cell receptor beta chain is from a study of T cells in Graves' hyperthyroidism and ophthalmopathy. General study findings and limits: Most thyroid clonotypes that were expanded above 0.001 also turned up in blood. The model identified upcoming ophthalmopathy a median approximately six months ahead of onset.

This clonotype was seen ten or more times. The target antigen is unknown. Duration under 3 months, a NOSPECS grade of at least 4, and a Clinical Activity Score of at least 3 characterized the ophthalmopathy patients. Authors of the study amplified TCR beta CDR3 regions from RNA transcripts. TCR CDR3 regions were first amplified by RT-PCR with HTBI primers. One entry per CDR3 protein, called by TCRdb with MiXCR from the multiplex PCR reads. The table lists around 690,000 distinct CDR3 sequences, around 21% of them singletons. The CDR3 consists of 14 residues. Germline assignment: CDR1 GTSNPN and CDR2 SVGIG (reference sequence). The germline V and J ends were trimmed by 2 bases and 6 bases, with 16 bases remaining between them.

This receptor was obtained from a man younger than 45 with Graves' ophthalmopathy. The V call is TRBV30, the J call TRBJ1-1; D not certain. Specimen: blood. The CDR3 nucleotides are TGTGCCTGGAGTACTCCGACGGGGATCCCTGAAGCTTTCTTT. Its protein is CAWSTPTGIPEAFF.